This T cell receptor (beta chain) was sequenced during a study of beta chain features in type 1 diabetes. General observations from the study: Cells with high TCR expression could be over-represented when cDNA is sequenced.

Comment on this clone: The antigen is not known.

TCRB transcripts that were expressed got sequenced, as all of the isolated RNA had been reverse transcribed. Measured with immunoSEQ multiplex PCR; TCRdb has only the in-frame clones, and not every one. The sample holds roughly 170,000 clones, about 13% seen once. The length of the CDR3 is 10 residues. Germline CDR1 DFQATT, CDR2 SNEGSKA (reference sequence). It was via CD45RO/CCR7/CD25/CD127/CD95/CD27 that CD4+ naive, central memory, regulatory and stem cell-like memory cells were sorted. The sequence derives from a woman between 18 and 29 years old in good health. Sequences were obtained from central memory CD4+ T cells from blood. The chain has TRBV20-1 and TRBJ1-1; D not certain. CDR3 nucleotide sequence: TGCAGGGCAGGTGGCACTGAAGCTTTCTTT. It encodes CRAGGTEAFF.